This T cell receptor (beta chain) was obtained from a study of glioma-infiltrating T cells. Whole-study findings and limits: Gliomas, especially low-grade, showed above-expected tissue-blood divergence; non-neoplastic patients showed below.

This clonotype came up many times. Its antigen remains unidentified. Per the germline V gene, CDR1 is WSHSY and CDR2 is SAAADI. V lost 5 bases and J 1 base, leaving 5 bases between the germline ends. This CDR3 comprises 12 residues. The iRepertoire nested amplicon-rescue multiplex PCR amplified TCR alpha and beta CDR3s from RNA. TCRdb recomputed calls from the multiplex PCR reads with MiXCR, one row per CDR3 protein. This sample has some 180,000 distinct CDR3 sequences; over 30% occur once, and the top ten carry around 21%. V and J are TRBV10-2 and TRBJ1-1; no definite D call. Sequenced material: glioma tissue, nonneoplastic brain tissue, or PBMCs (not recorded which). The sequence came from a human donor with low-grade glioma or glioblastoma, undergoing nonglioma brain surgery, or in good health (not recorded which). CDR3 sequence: CASSRANTEAFF. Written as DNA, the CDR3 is TGCGCCAGCAGTCGAGCGAACACTGAAGCTTTCTTT.